This T cell receptor (beta chain) was sequenced during a study of blood T cell repertoires in COVID-19. The wider study: There were acute and convalescent COVID-19 samples, and they came from the United States, Italy and Spain.

The CDR3 covers 14 residues. Germline CDR1 is KGHDR and CDR2 is SFDVKD. V lost 8 bases and J lost 5; bases outside the gene matches: 8. TCRdb's table, derived via immunoSEQ multiplex PCR, lists solely in-frame clones and lacks some. The sample lists 65,000 to 85,000 clones, around 83% occurring once. The rearrangement joins TRBV24-1 to TRBJ2-3; 8 bases are shared with TRBD1. The TCR comes from a man aged 45-60 years with active COVID-19. The sample comprised peripheral blood. For the CDR3, the DNA is TGTGCCACCACCGGCGGACAGGGAAGAGATACGCAGTATTTT. It encodes CATTGGQGRDTQYF.